These 25 T cell receptor beta chains came from one sample sequenced in a study of cytomegalovirus exposure and HLA in healthy donors. Primers for the PCR totalled 60 Vbeta and 13 Jbeta. TCRdb keeps only in-frame clones here, not all; method: immunoSEQ multiplex PCR. In the table there are approximately 100,000 clones, around 80% of which are singletons. Sequencing input: PBMCs. The receptors here all came from a woman aged 50 to 65 in good health and CMV-seropositive.

The gene calls are TRBV14 and TRBJ1-1; no firm D call. The germline V gene has CDR1 SGHDN and CDR2 FVKESK. V dropped 4 bases and J dropped 6 bases, with 18 bases sitting between them. The CDR3 contains 15 residues. The CDR3 coding sequence is TGTGCCAGCAGCCGAAGAGGAGGCCTGTCGGCTGAAGCTTTCTTT. Encoded protein: CASSRRGGLSAEAFF.

The chain uses TRBV7-9 and TRBJ2-7, with 10 bases matching TRBD1. V lost 0 bases, J lost 5 bases, and 1 base stayed unmatched. This CDR3 region has 14 residues. Per the germline V gene, CDR1 is SEHNR and CDR2 is FQNEAQ (reference sequence). For the CDR3, the DNA is TGTGCCAGCAGCTTAGCCGGACAGGGGGACGAGCAGTACTTC. Encoded protein: CASSLAGQGDEQYF. Together with reference TRBV7-9 and TRBJ2-7, the CDR3 gives the full variable domain: DTGVSQNPRHKITKRGQNVTFRCDPISEHNRLYWYRQTLGQGPEFLTYFQNEAQLEKSRLLSDRFSAERPKGSFSTLEIQRTEQGDSAMYLCASSLAGQGDEQYFGPGTRLTVT.

The V and J genes are TRBV7-9 and TRBJ1-2; D not certain. The CDR3 loop spans 13 amino acids. CDR1 is SEHNR, CDR2 FQNEAQ, per germline (reference sequence). V was trimmed by 3 bases and J by 5 bases, leaving 10 bases between them. This chain's CDR3 is CASSFGQEYGYTF. DNA of the CDR3: TGTGCCAGCAGCTTTGGTCAGGAATATGGCTACACCTTC.

In regard to this clone: Its ends do not fully match the called genes, so a read error is possible. The V gene is TRBV5-5, the J gene TRBJ2-7; a weak D match, TRBD1 (5 bases). This CDR3 comprises 13 residues. Per germline, CDR1 SGHKS and CDR2 YYEKEE (reference sequence). The CDR3 DNA is TGTGCCAGCAGTTTGGAACAGGTCCTCGAGCAGTACTTC. It yields the protein CASSLEQVLEQYF. Based on the CDR3 plus reference TRBV5-5 and TRBJ2-7, the full variable domain is DAGVTQSPTHLIKTRGQQVTLRCSPISGHKSVSWYQQVLGQGPQFIFQYYEKEERGRGNFPDRFSARQFPNYSSELNVNALLLGDSALYLCASSLEQVLEQYFGPGTRLTVT.

The chain joins TRBV7-3 to TRBJ2-5, with 9 bases that match TRBD2. CDR1 is SGHTA, CDR2 FQGTGA, per germline. V dropped 5 bases and J dropped 1; count of bases not matched to a gene: 8. This CDR3 has 16 residues. CDR3 DNA: TGTGCCAGCAGCCTCCGGGGGACTAGCAGCCAAGAGACCCAGTACTTC. Translating gives CASSLRGTSSQETQYF.

Of note for this clone: This same CDR3 is encoded by further DNA sequences in the sample. The rearrangement links TRBV19 to TRBJ1-1; D gene uncertain. Germline lookup yields CDR1 LNHDA and CDR2 SQIVND (reference sequence). V was clipped by 5 bases and J by 1 base, with 8 bases between them. The length of the CDR3 is 13 residues. The CDR3 protein is CASSPPGNTEAFF. In nucleotides, the CDR3 is TGTGCCAGTAGTCCCCCGGGGAACACTGAAGCTTTCTTT.

The rearrangement uses TRBV19 and TRBJ1-1; 7 positions match TRBD1. CDR1 LNHDA and CDR2 SQIVND come from the germline V gene (reference sequence). V shed 8 bases and J 5 bases; nucleotides not matched to a gene: 8. This CDR3 is 13 amino acids long. The CDR3 nucleotides read TGTGCCAGTTCAATTACAGGGGTGACTGAAGCTTTCTTT. Amino acids: CASSITGVTEAFF.

This chain links TRBV7-9 with TRBJ2-1; the D is unclear. The CDR3 length is 15 residues. Trimming took 0 bases from V and 4 from J, leaving 10 bases between them. Germline V gene lookup returns CDR1 SEHNR and CDR2 FQNEAQ (reference sequence). CDR3 in amino acids: CASSLAATSYNEQFF. In DNA form, the CDR3 reads TGTGCCAGCAGCTTAGCGGCCACAAGTTACAATGAGCAGTTCTTC. Full variable domain (rest looked up from reference TRBV7-9 and TRBJ2-1): DTGVSQNPRHKITKRGQNVTFRCDPISEHNRLYWYRQTLGQGPEFLTYFQNEAQLEKSRLLSDRFSAERPKGSFSTLEIQRTEQGDSAMYLCASSLAATSYNEQFFGPGTRLTVL.

The chain recombines TRBV30 with TRBJ1-1; no clear D gene. Deletions cut 2 bases from V and 7 bases from J, with 8 bases between. The CDR3 covers 11 residues. Germline V gene sequence: CDR1 GTSNPN, CDR2 SVGIG (reference sequence). CDR3 loop: CAWSSRVEAFF. The CDR3 coding sequence is TGTGCCTGGAGTTCGAGGGTTGAAGCTTTCTTT. The variable domain in full, with the rest retrieved from reference TRBV30 and TRBJ1-1, is SQTIHQWPATLVQPVGSPLSLECTVEGTSNPNLYWYRQAAGRGLQLLFYSVGIGQISSEVPQNLSASRPQDRQFILSSKKLLLSDSGFYLCAWSSRVEAFFGQGTRLTVV.

The chain has TRBV9 and TRBJ2-2, with 8 bases aligning to TRBD2. V dropped 4 bases and J dropped 6; count of bases not matched to a gene: 8. Germline V gene lookup returns CDR1 SGDLS and CDR2 YYNGEE. This CDR3 has 15 residues. CDR3 sequence: CASSPGGGSSGELFF. CDR3 DNA sequence: TGTGCCAGCAGCCCGGGGGGGGGAAGCTCCGGGGAGCTGTTTTTT.

V and J are TRBV27 and TRBJ2-7, with TRBD1 matching over 7 bases. J was trimmed by 4 bases and V by 6 bases; bases with no gene match: 9. CDR1 is MNHEY and CDR2 is SMNVEV in the germline V gene (reference sequence). The CDR3 is 14 residues long. Written as DNA, the CDR3 is TGTGCCAGCAGCATGGACAGGAATAGGTACGAGCAGTACTTC. Its protein product is CASSMDRNRYEQYF.

The chain uses TRBV6-5 and TRBJ2-1, with D perhaps TRBD2 (5 bases). CDR1 is MNHEY and CDR2 is SVGAGI in the germline V gene. The CDR3 spans 11 residues. Deletions cut 10 bases from V and 9 bases from J, with 13 bases between. CDR3 residues: CATGEIGEQFF. The CDR3 DNA reads as TGTGCCACCGGGGAGATTGGTGAGCAGTTCTTC.

The gene calls are TRBV7-8 and TRBJ2-2; no definite D call. V was trimmed by 2 bases and J by 6 bases, leaving 16 bases between them. The germline gives CDR1 SGHVS, CDR2 FQNEAQ. The CDR3 extends over 16 amino acids. CDR3 bases: TGTGCCAGCAGCTTAACCGCATACCCACTTGCCGGGGAGCTGTTTTTT. It yields the protein CASSLTAYPLAGELFF.

V gene TRBV11-2 combines with J gene TRBJ2-2; perhaps TRBD2 as D (5 bases). CDR1 and CDR2 from the germline V gene are SGHAT and FQNNGV. The V gene lost 5 bases and the J gene lost 5 bases, with 18 bases spanning the gap. The CDR3 runs 16 residues. CDR3 residues: CASSHLPDPGTGELFF. The CDR3 DNA follows: TGTGCCAGCAGCCACCTACCTGACCCGGGGACCGGGGAGCTGTTTTTT.

The chain couples TRBV13 to TRBJ2-1; possible D gene TRBD2, 5 bases. V lost 5 bases and J lost 7, with 12 bases in between. Germline CDR1 reads PRHDT; CDR2 reads FYEKMQ (reference sequence). The CDR3 sequence is 13 residues long. CDR3 amino acids: CASSQYRGNEQFF. CDR3 in DNA: TGTGCCAGCAGCCAGTATCGCGGGAATGAGCAGTTCTTC.

The rearrangement links TRBV7-9 to TRBJ2-7, with 7 bases fitting TRBD1. The CDR3 has 14 amino acids. V lost 6 bases and J lost 1; bases outside the gene matches: 6. CDR1 SEHNR and CDR2 FQNEAQ come from the germline V gene (reference sequence). CDR3 residues: CASSSGQTSYEQYF. For the CDR3, the DNA is TGTGCCAGCAGTTCGGGACAGACGTCCTACGAGCAGTACTTC. The whole variable domain, remainder taken from reference TRBV7-9 and TRBJ2-7, is DTGVSQNPRHKITKRGQNVTFRCDPISEHNRLYWYRQTLGQGPEFLTYFQNEAQLEKSRLLSDRFSAERPKGSFSTLEIQRTEQGDSAMYLCASSSGQTSYEQYFGPGTRLTVT.

This clone showed up just once. The chain joins TRBV30 to TRBJ2-7, with TRBD2 matching over 9 bases. The CDR3 is made up of 17 amino acids. Trimming took 1 base from V and 2 from J; bases not matched to a gene: 12. CDR1 is GTSNPN, CDR2 SVGIG, per germline (reference sequence). In DNA, the CDR3 is TGTGCCTGGAGTGGCCGAAGACTAGCGGAGAAGACCTACGAGCAGTACTTC. Translating it yields CAWSGRRLAEKTYEQYF.

The chain has TRBV2 and TRBJ2-1, with a tentative D call TRBD2 (6 bases). Germline-derived CDR1 and CDR2 are SNHLY and FYNNEI. V lost 8 bases and J 7 bases, leaving 18 bases between the germline ends. This CDR3 has 14 amino acids. CDR3 sequence (DNA): TGTGCCAGCGGACGACTAGTAACTGGTAATGAGCAGTTCTTC. This gives the protein CASGRLVTGNEQFF.

The genes are TRBV5-6 and TRBJ2-7; weak D call: TRBD1 (8 bases). The CDR3 loop spans 14 amino acids. Trimming stripped 4 bases from V and 4 bases from J, with 15 bases between. CDR1 and CDR2 from the germline V gene are SGHDT and YYEEEE. The CDR3 reads CASSEDRGLYEQYF. In nucleotides, the CDR3 is TGTGCCAGCAGCGAAGACAGGGGACTATACGAGCAGTACTTC.

The J gene is TRBJ2-1, the V gene TRBV19, with 7 bases lining up with TRBD1. CDR3 length: 16 amino acids. With 8 bases clipped from V and 2 bases from J, the junction kept 12 bases outside the gene matches. Germline CDR1 reads LNHDA; CDR2 reads SQIVND (reference sequence). The CDR3 sequence: CASSNPTGVTYNEQFF. The CDR3 DNA reads as TGTGCCAGTTCCAACCCCACAGGGGTGACCTACAATGAGCAGTTCTTC.

The V call is TRBV7-8, the J call TRBJ2-1, with 9 bases matching TRBD2. This CDR3 has 19 residues. Unmatched junction bases numbered 14, after V lost 1 base and J lost 4 bases. Germline assignment: CDR1 SGHVS and CDR2 FQNEAQ. CDR3: CASSLGPGRGLAIYNEQFF. The CDR3 DNA reads as TGTGCCAGCAGCTTAGGGCCGGGTAGGGGACTAGCAATTTACAATGAGCAGTTCTTC.

The V gene is TRBV11-3, the J gene TRBJ2-3; D unresolved. V was cut by 1 base and J by 4 bases, with 6 bases left in between. The CDR3 runs to 13 residues. From germline, CDR1 is SGHNT and CDR2 YENEEA. CDR3 bases: TGTGCCAGCAGCTTAGTGAGTGCAGATACGCAGTATTTT. Translation: CASSLVSADTQYF.

The genes are TRBV30 and TRBJ1-6, with 7 bases lining up with TRBD1. The length of the CDR3 is 14 residues. V shed 1 base, J shed 6 bases, and the junction held 3 bases outside the gene matches. CDR1 is GTSNPN and CDR2 is SVGIG in the germline V gene (reference sequence). The CDR3: CAWSAGTANSPLHF. In DNA, the CDR3 is TGTGCCTGGAGTGCCGGGACAGCTAATTCACCCCTCCACTTT.

The chain has TRBV7-6 and TRBJ1-1; the match to TRBD1 covers 7 bases. Germline assignment: CDR1 SGHVS and CDR2 FNYEAQ. J gave up 0 bases and V 4 bases, and 2 bases lay outside the gene matches. CDR3 length equals 14 residues. In DNA, the CDR3 is TGTGCCAGCAGCTCAGGGGGGATGAACACTGAAGCTTTCTTT. Translating gives CASSSGGMNTEAFF.

The V and J genes are TRBV25-1 and TRBJ2-2; D unresolved. Germline V gene data show CDR1 as MGHDK and CDR2 as SYGVNS. Trimming took off 4 bases at V and 0 bases at J, with 15 bases between the two ends. The CDR3 contains 17 residues. This CDR3 reads CASSGSIATANTGELFF. CDR3 DNA: TGTGCCAGCAGTGGCTCCATCGCCACAGCGAACACCGGGGAGCTGTTTTTT.